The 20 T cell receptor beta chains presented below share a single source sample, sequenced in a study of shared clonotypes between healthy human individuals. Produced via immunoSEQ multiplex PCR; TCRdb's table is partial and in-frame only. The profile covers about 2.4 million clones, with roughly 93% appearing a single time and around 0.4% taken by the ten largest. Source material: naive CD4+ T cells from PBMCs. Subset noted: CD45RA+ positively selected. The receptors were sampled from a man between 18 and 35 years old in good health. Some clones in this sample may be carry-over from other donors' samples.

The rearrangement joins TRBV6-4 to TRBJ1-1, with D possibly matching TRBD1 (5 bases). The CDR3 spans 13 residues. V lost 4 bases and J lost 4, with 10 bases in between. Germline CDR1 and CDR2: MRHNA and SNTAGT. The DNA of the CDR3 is TGTGCCAGCAGTGCCAGGGTGGGCACTGAAGCTTTCTTT. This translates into CASSARVGTEAFF.

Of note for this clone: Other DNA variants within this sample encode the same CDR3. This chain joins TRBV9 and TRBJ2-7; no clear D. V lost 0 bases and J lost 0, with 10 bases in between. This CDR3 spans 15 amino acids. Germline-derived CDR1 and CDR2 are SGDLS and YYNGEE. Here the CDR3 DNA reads TGTGCCAGCAGCGTAGCTCCTGGTCCCTCCTACGAGCAGTACTTC. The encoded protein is CASSVAPGPSYEQYF.

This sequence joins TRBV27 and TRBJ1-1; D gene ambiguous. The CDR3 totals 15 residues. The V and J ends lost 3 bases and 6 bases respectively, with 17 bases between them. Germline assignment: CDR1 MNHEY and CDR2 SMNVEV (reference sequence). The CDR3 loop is CASSFYISGRAEAFF. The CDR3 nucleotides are TGTGCCAGCAGTTTTTACATAAGCGGGCGCGCTGAAGCTTTCTTT.

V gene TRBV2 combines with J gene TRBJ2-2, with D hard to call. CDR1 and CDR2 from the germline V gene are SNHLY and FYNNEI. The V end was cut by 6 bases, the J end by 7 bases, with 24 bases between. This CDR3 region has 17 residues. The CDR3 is CASSPRITNPKNGELFF. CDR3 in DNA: TGTGCCAGCAGCCCCCGAATAACTAACCCCAAAAACGGGGAGCTGTTTTTT.

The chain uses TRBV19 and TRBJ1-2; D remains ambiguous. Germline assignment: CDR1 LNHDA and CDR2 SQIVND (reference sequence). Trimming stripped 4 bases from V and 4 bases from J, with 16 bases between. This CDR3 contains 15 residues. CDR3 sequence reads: CASSNPGEAAYGYTF. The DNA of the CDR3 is TGTGCCAGTAGTAATCCCGGGGAGGCCGCCTATGGCTACACCTTC.

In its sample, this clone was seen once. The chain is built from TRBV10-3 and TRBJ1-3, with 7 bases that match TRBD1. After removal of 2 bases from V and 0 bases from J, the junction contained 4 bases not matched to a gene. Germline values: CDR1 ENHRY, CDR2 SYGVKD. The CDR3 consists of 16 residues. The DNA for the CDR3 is TGTGCCATCAGTGAGACAGGGGTTTTCTCTGGAAACACCATATATTTT. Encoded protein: CAISETGVFSGNTIYF.

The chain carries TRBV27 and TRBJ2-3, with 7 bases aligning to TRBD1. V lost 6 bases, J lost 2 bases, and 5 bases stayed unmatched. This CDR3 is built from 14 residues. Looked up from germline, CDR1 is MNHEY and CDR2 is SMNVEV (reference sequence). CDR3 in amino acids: CASSNTGVTDTQYF. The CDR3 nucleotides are TGTGCCAGCAGCAACACAGGGGTCACAGATACGCAGTATTTT.

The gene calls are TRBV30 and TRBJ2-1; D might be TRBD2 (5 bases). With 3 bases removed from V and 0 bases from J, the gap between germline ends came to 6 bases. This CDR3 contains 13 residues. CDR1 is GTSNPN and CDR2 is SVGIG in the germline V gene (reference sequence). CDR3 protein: CAWREDSYNEQFF. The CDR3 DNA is TGTGCCTGGAGGGAGGACTCCTACAATGAGCAGTTCTTC.

This CDR3 is CATSARGGTQYF. The DNA of the CDR3 is TGTGCCACCAGCGCGCGGGGCGGGACCCAGTACTTC. The J gene is TRBJ2-5, the V gene TRBV15; weak D call: TRBD2 (6 bases). CDR1 is LNHNV, CDR2 YYDKDF, per germline (reference sequence). V was clipped by 5 bases and J by 7 bases, with 11 bases between them. The CDR3 is made up of 12 amino acids. Using reference TRBV15 and TRBJ2-5 for the parts outside the CDR3, the full variable domain is DAMVIQNPRYQVTQFGKPVTLSCSQTLNHNVMYWYQQKSSQAPKLLFHYYDKDFNNEADTPDNFQSRRPNTSFCFLDIRSPGLGDTAMYLCATSARGGTQYFGPGTRLLVL.

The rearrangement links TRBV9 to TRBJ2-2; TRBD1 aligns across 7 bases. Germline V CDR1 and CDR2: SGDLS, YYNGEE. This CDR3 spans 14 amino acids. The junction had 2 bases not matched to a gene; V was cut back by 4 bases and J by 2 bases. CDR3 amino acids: CASSWDRNTGELFF. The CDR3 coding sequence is TGTGCCAGCAGCTGGGACAGAAACACCGGGGAGCTGTTTTTT. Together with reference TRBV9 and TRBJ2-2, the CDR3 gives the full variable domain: DSGVTQTPKHLITATGQRVTLRCSPRSGDLSVYWYQQSLDQGLQFLIQYYNGEERAKGNILERFSAQQFPDLHSELNLSSLELGDSALYFCASSWDRNTGELFFGEGSRLTVL.

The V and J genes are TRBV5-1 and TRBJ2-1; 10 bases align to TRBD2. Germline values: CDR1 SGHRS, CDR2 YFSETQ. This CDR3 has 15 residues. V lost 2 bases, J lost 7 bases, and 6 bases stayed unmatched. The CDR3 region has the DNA TGCGCCAGCAGCTTCGAGCGGGAGGGCCGGAATGAGCAGTTCTTC. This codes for CASSFEREGRNEQFF.

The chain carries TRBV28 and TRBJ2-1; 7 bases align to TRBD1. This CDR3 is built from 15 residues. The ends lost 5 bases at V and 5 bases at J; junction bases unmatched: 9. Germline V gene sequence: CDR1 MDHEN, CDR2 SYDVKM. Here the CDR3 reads CASSPQRQGHNEQFF. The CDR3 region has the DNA TGTGCCAGCAGTCCCCAGCGACAGGGCCACAATGAGCAGTTCTTC.

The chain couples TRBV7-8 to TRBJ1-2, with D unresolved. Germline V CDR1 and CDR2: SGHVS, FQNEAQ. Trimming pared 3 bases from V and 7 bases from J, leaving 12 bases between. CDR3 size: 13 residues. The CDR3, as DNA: TGTGCCAGCAGCTTCGCGGACTGGGTTGGCTACACCTTC. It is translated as CASSFADWVGYTF.

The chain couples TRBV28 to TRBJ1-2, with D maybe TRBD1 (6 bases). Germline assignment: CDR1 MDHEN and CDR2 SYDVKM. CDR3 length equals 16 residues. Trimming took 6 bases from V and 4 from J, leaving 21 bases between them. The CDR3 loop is CASSPFGGLLIYGYTF. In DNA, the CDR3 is TGTGCCAGCAGCCCCTTCGGGGGGCTTTTGATCTATGGCTACACCTTC.

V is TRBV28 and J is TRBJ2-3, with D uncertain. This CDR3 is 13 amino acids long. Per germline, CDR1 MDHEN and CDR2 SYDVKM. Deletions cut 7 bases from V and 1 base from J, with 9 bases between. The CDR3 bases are TGTGCCAGCATGAGCGCAGGCACAGATACGCAGTATTTT. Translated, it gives CASMSAGTDTQYF.

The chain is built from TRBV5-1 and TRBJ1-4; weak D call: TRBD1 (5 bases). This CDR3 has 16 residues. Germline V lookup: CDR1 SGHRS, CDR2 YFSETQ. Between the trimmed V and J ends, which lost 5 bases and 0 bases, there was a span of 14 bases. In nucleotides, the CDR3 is TGCGCCAGCAGGAGGGACTCTGGGGCAACTAATGAAAAACTGTTTTTT. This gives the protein CASRRDSGATNEKLFF.

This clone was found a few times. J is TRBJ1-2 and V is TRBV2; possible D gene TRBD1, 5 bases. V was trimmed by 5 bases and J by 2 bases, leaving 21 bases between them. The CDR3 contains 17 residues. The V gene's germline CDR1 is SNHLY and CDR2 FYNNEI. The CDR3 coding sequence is TGTGCCAGCAGTCAACCCAGGGACGGGACGGGGAACTATGGCTACACCTTC. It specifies CASSQPRDGTGNYGYTF. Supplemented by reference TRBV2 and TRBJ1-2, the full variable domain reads EPEVTQTPSHQVTQMGQEVILRCVPISNHLYFYWYRQILGQKVEFLVSFYNNEISEKSEIFDDQFSVERPDGSNFTLKIRSTKLEDSAMYFCASSQPRDGTGNYGYTFGSGTRLTVV.

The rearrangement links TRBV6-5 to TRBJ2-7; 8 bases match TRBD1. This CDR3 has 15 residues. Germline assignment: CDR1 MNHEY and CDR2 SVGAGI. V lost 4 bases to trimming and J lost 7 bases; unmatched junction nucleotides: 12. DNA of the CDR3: TGTGCCAGCAGTTTGGACCGGGACAGGAGATGGGAGCAGTACTTC. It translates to CASSLDRDRRWEQYF.

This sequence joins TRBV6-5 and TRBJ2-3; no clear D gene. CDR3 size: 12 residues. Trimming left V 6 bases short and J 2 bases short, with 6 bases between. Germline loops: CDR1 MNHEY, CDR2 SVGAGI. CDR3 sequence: CASRAHTDTQYF. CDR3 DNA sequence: TGTGCCAGCAGGGCCCACACAGATACGCAGTATTTT.

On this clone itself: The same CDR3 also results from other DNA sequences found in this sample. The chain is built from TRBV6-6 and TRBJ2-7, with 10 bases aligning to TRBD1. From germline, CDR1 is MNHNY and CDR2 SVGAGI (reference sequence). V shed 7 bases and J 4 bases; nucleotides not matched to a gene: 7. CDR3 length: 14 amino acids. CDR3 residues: CASTPGTGVYEQYF. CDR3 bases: TGTGCCAGCACTCCCGGGACAGGGGTGTACGAGCAGTACTTC.